This T cell receptor (beta chain) stems from a study of CD4+ T cells in melanoma. Study conclusions and caveats: CD8+ T cell, macrophage and B cell function reportedly correlated with neoantigen-specific CD4+ T cells. Diverse differentiation states were reported for melanoma neoantigen-specific CD4+ T cells.

About this clone itself: The target antigen is unknown.

Sequencing used immunoSEQ multiplex PCR; TCRdb keeps in-frame clones, though not all of them. This sample has over 10,000 clones, with around three quarters found just once. The CDR3 consists of 12 residues. Germline loops: CDR1 SGHAT, CDR2 FQNNGV. V shed 2 bases and J shed 7 bases, with 6 bases lying between them. The J gene is TRBJ2-1, the V gene TRBV11-2, with no clear D. The clonotype originates from a human donor with melanoma. The specimen was cells from a culture (not recorded whether cultured in vitro). The CDR3 here is CASSLLGNEQFF. Here the CDR3 DNA reads TGTGCCAGCAGCTTATTAGGAAATGAGCAGTTCTTC.